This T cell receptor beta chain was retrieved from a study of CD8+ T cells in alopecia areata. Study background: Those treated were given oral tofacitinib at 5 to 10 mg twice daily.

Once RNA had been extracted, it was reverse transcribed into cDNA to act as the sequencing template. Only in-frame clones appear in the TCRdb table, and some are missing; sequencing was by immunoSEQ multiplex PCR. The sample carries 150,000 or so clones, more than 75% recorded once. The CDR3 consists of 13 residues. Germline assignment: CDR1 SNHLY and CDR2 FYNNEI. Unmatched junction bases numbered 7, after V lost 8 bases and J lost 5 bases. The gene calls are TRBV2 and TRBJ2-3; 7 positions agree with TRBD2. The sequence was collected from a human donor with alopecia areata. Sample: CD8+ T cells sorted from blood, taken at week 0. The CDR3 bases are TGTGCCAGCCAAAGACTAGCAGGAGATACGCAGTATTTT. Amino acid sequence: CASQRLAGDTQYF.